This TCR beta chain came from a study of T cell responses to AZD1222 COVID-19 vaccine. Notes on the study in general: Spike-specific TCR repertoires showed rising breadth and depth after two AZD1222 doses. Possibly, clonal diversity was underestimated; donors were largely white British and included more females.

This CDR3 region has 19 residues. Germline V gives CDR1 SNHLY, CDR2 FYNNEI. The V gene end was trimmed by 3 bases and the J gene end by 4 bases; junction bases not matched to a gene: 17. TCRdb keeps only in-frame clones here, not all; method: immunoSEQ multiplex PCR. The sample shows roughly 200,000 clones, approximately 92% of them seen only once. A remark on this clone: What it recognizes is unknown.

The sequence derives from an adult who received the MenACWY meningococcal vaccine as a control. This chain connects TRBV2 to TRBJ2-1, with 8 positions matching TRBD2. Specimen: peripheral blood, collected 28 days after the second dose of the MenACWY control vaccine. DNA for the CDR3: TGTGCCAGCAGTGAGGAGACTAGCGCTCCACCACTTATATACAATGAGCAGTTCTTC. Amino acid sequence: CASSEETSAPPLIYNEQFF.